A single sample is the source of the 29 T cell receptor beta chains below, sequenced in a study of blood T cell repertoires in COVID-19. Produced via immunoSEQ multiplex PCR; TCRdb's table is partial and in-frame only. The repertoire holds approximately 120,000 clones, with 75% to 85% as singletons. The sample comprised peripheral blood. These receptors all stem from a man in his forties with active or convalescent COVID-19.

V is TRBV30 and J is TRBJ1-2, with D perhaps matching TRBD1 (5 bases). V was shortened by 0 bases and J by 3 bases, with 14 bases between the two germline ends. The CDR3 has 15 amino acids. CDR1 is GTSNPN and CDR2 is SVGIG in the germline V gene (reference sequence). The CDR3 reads CAWSVRWGEDYGYTF. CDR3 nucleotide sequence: TGTGCCTGGAGTGTACGGTGGGGCGAGGACTATGGCTACACCTTC. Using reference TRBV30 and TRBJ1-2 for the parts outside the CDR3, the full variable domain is SQTIHQWPATLVQPVGSPLSLECTVEGTSNPNLYWYRQAAGRGLQLLFYSVGIGQISSEVPQNLSASRPQDRQFILSSKKLLLSDSGFYLCAWSVRWGEDYGYTFGSGTRLTVV.

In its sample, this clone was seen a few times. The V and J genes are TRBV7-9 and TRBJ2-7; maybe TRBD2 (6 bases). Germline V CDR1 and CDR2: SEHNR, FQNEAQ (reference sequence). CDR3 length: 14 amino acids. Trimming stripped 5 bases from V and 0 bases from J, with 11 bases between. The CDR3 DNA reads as TGTGCCAGCAGCAGTCACGGGGGCTCCTACGAGCAGTACTTC. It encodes CASSSHGGSYEQYF.

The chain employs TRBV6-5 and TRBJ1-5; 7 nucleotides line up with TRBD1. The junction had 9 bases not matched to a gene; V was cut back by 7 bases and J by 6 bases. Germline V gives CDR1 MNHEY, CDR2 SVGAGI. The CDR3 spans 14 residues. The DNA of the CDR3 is TGTGCCAGCACCACTGACAGGGCAGGTCAGCCCCAGCATTTT. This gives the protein CASTTDRAGQPQHF.

The CDR3 is CSARLFNEQFF. CDR3 coding DNA: TGCAGTGCTAGACTTTTCAATGAGCAGTTCTTC. V is TRBV20-1 and J is TRBJ2-1; D gene ambiguous. The germline CDR1 and CDR2 sequences are DFQATT and SNEGSKA (reference sequence). The CDR3 runs 11 residues. Trimming stripped 2 bases from V and 6 bases from J, with 5 bases between.

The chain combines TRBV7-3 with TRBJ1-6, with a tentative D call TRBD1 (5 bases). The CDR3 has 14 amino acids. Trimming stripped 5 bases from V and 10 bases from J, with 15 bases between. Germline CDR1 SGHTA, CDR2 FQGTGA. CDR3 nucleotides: TGTGCCAGCAGCCAGACAGTGAAGGGATCACCCCTCCACTTT. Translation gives CASSQTVKGSPLHF.

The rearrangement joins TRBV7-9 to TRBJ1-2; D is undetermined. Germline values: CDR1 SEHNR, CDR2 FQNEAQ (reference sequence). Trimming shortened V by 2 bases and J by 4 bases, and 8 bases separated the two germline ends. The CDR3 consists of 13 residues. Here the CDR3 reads CASSLMQIYGYTF. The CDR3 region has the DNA TGTGCCAGCAGCTTAATGCAGATCTATGGCTACACCTTC.

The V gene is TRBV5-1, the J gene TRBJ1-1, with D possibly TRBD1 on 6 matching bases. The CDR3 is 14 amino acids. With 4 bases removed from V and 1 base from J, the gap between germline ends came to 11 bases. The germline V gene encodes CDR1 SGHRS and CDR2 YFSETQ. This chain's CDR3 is CASSPEQGNTEAFF. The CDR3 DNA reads TGCGCCAGCAGCCCCGAACAGGGGAACACTGAAGCTTTCTTT.

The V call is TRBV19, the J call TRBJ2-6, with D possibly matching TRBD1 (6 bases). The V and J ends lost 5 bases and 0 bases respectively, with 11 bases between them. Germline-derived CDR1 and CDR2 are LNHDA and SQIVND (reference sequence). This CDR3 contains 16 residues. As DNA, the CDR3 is TGTGCCAGTAGTCACAGGGTTGTCTCTGGGGCCAACGTCCTGACTTTC. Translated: CASSHRVVSGANVLTF. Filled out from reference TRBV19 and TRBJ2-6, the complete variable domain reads DGGITQSPKYLFRKEGQNVTLSCEQNLNHDAMYWYRQDPGQGLRLIYYSQIVNDFQKGDIAEGYSVSREKKESFPLTVTSAQKNPTAFYLCASSHRVVSGANVLTFGAGSRLTVL.

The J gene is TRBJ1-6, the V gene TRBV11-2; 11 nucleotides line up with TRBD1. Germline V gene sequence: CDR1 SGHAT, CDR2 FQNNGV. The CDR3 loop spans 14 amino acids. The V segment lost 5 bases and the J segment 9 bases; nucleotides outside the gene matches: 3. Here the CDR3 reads CASSLGTGGSPLHF. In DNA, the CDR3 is TGTGCCAGCAGCCTCGGGACAGGGGGTTCACCCCTCCACTTT.

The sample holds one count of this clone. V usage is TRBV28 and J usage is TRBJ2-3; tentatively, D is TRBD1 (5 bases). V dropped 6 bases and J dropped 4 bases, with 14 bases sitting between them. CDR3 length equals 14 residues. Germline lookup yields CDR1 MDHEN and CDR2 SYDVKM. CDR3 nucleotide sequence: TGTGCCAGCAGCCCCGGGCAGGGCCCAGATACGCAGTATTTT. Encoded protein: CASSPGQGPDTQYF.

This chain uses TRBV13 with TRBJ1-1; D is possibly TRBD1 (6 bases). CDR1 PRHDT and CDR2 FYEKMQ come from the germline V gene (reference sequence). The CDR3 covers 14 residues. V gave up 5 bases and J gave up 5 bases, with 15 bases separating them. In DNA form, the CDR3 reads TGTGCCAGCAGCCTAAAACAGGGTGCGACTGAAGCTTTCTTT. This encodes CASSLKQGATEAFF.

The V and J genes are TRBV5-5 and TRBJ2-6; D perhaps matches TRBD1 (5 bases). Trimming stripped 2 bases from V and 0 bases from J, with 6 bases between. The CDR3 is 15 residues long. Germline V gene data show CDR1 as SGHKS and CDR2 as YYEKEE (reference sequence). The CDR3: CASSLGASGANVLTF. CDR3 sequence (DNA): TGTGCCAGCAGCTTAGGGGCCTCTGGGGCCAACGTCCTGACTTTC.

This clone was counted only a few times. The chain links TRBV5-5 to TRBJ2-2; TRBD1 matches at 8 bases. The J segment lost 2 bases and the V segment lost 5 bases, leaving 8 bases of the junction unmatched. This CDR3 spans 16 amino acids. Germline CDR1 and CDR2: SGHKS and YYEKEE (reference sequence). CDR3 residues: CASSILGQVNTGELFF. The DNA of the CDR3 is TGTGCCAGCAGTATCTTGGGACAGGTCAACACCGGGGAGCTGTTTTTT.

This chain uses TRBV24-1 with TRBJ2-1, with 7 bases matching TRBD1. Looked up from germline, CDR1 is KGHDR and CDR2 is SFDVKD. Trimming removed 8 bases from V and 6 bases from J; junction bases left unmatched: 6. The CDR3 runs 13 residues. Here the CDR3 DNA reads TGTGCCACCACCCAGGGACAGTCCAATGAGCAGTTCTTC. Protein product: CATTQGQSNEQFF.

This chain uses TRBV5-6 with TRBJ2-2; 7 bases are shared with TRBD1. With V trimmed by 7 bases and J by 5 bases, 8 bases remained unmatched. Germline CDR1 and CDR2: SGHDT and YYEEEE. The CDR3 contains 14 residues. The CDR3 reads CASYRDRWTGELFF. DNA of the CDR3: TGTGCCAGCTACCGGGACAGATGGACCGGGGAGCTGTTTTTT.

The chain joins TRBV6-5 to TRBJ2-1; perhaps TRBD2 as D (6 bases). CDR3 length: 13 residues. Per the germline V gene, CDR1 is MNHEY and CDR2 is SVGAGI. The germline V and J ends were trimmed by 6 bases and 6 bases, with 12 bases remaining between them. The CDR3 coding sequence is TGTGCCAGCAGGATCTTGGGGGGCAATGAGCAGTTCTTC. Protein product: CASRILGGNEQFF.

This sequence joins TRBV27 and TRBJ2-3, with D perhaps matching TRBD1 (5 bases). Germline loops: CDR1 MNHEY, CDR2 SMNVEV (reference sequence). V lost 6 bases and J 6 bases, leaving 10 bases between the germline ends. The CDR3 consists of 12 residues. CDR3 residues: CASSRALDTQYF. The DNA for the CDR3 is TGTGCCAGCAGCAGGGCCTTGGATACGCAGTATTTT.

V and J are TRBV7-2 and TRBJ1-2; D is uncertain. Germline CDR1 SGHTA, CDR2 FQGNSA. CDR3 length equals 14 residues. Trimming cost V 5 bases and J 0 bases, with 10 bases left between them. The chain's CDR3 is CASSPGSANYGYTF. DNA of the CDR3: TGTGCCAGCAGCCCGGGTAGCGCTAACTATGGCTACACCTTC.

The CDR3 is CASSLAADPYEQYF. In nucleotides, the CDR3 is TGTGCCAGCAGCTTAGCGGCAGACCCCTACGAGCAGTACTTC. The V gene is TRBV5-4, the J gene TRBJ2-7; tentative D call: TRBD2 (5 bases). The V end was cut by 2 bases, the J end by 2 bases, with 11 bases between. This CDR3 spans 14 amino acids. Germline loops: CDR1 SGHNT, CDR2 YYREEE (reference sequence).

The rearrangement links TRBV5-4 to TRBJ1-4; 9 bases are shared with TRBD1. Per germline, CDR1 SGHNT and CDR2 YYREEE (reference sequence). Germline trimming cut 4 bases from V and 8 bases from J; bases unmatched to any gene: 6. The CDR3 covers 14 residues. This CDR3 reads CASSRQGEGEKLFF. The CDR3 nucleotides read TGTGCCAGCAGCAGACAGGGGGAAGGGGAAAAACTGTTTTTT.

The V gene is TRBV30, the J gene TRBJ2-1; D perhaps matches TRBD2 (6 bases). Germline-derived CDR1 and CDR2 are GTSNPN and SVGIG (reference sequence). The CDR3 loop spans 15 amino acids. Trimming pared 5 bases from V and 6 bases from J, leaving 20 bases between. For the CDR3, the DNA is TGTGCCTGGGACAAGGCGGGGATGGGGGGCAATGAGCAGTTCTTC. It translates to CAWDKAGMGGNEQFF.

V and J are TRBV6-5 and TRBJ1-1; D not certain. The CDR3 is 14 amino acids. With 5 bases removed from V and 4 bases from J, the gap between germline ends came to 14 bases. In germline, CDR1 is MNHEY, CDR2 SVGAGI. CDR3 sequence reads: CASSPTGRGTEAFF. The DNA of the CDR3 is TGTGCCAGCAGTCCAACGGGTCGGGGCACTGAAGCTTTCTTT.

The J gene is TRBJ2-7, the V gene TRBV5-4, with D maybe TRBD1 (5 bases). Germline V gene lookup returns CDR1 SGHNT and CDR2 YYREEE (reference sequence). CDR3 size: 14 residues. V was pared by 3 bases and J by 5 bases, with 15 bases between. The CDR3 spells CASSWGQDTHEQYF. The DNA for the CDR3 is TGTGCCAGCAGCTGGGGCCAAGATACCCACGAGCAGTACTTC.

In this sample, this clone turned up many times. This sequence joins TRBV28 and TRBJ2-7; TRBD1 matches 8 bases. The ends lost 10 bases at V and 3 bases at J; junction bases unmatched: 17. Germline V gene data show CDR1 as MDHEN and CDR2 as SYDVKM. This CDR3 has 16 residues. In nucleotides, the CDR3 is TGTGCCACCAGCAGTGGGCTTGGGACAGGATTCTACGAGCAGTACTTC. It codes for CATSSGLGTGFYEQYF.

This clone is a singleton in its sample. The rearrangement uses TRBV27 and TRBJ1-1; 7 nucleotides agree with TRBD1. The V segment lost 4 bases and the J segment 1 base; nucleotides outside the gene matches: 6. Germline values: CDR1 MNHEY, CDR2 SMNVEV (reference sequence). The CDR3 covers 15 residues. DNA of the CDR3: TGTGCCAGCAGTTCCGGGACAGTTCAGAACACTGAAGCTTTCTTT. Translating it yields CASSSGTVQNTEAFF.

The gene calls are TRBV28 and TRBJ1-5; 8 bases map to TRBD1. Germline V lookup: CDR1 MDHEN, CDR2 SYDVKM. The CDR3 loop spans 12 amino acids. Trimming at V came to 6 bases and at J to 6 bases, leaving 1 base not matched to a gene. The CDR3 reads CASSGQGQPQHF. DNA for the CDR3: TGTGCCAGCAGCGGACAGGGTCAGCCCCAGCATTTT.

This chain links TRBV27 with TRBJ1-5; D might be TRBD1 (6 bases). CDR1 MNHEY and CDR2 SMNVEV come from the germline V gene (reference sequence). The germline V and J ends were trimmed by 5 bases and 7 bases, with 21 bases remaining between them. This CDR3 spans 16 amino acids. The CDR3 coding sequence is TGTGCCAGCAGTCCGTGGGGGTCAGGGGAAGGACAGCCCCAGCATTTT. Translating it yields CASSPWGSGEGQPQHF.

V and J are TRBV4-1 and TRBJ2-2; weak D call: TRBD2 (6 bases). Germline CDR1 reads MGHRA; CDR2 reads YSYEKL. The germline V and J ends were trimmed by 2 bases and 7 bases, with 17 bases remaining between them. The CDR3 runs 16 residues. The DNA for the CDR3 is TGCGCCAGCAGCCAACAGGGAGGCGGCGGCGGCGGGGAGCTGTTTTTT. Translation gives CASSQQGGGGGGELFF.

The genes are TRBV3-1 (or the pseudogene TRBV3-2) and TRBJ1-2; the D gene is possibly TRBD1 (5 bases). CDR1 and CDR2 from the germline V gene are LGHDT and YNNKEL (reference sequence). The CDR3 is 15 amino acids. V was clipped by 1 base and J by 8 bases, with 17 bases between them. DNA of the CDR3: TGTGCCAGCAGCCAAGGGCAGGGTCGATCATCCGGCTACACCTTC. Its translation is CASSQGQGRSSGYTF.